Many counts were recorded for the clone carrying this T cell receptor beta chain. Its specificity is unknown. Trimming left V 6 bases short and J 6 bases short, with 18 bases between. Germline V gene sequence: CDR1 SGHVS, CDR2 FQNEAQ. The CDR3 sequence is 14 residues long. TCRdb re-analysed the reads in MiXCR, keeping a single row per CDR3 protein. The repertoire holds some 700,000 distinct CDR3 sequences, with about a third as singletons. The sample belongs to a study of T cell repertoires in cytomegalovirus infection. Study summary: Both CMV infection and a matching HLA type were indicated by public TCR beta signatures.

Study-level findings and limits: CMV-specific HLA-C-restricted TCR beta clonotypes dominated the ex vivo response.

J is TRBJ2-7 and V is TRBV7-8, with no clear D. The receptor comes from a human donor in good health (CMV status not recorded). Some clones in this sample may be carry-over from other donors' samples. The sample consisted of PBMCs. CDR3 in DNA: TGTGCCAGCAGTCCTTTGGCCCAGGATGGCGAGCAGTACTTC. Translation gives CASSPLAQDGEQYF.